The 28 T cell receptor beta chains reported below all come from one sample, sequenced in a study of identical twins (dated by TCRdb to the mid-2010s). Library construction relied on 5' RACE. The sample was run on an Illumina HiSeq 2000. TCRdb ran its own pipeline on the public reads, namely fastp trimming at Q25 and MiXCR clone calling, and kept in-frame beta chains. For every CDR3 protein sequence, its rows merge into one entry that carries the most common genes and DNA. Within this sample are a few hundred thousand distinct CDR3 sequences, with roughly 8.6% of them counted one time only. Together, the top ten hold approximately 6.5% of the sample. These same data were also listed under a study on yellow fever vaccine responses in identical twins.

Sequenced material: CD8+ T cells sorted from blood. The source of these receptors is a woman aged 18 to 35 in good health.

As for this clonotype: This may be a read error: a much more frequent sequence differs by one nucleotide. This chain joins TRBV20-1 and TRBJ2-7, with D possibly TRBD2 on 5 matching bases. V lost 3 bases and J 4 bases, leaving 13 bases between the germline ends. The CDR3 loop spans 13 amino acids. The germline gives CDR1 DFQATT, CDR2 SNEGSKA (reference sequence). Written as DNA, the CDR3 is TGCAGTGCTAGTGAAGCGGAACTGTACGAGCAGTACTTC. Amino acid sequence: CSASEAELYEQYF.

The V and J genes are TRBV27 and TRBJ2-2, with 7 bases matching TRBD2. This CDR3 contains 14 residues. The V and J ends lost 3 bases and 6 bases, in that order; junction bases with no gene match: 4. Germline V gene data show CDR1 as MNHEY and CDR2 as SMNVEV (reference sequence). CDR3: CASSFLGGAGELFF. The CDR3 bases are TGTGCCAGCAGTTTCCTGGGAGGGGCCGGGGAGCTGTTTTTT.

This clonotype was seen at least ten times. This rearrangement joins TRBV28 to TRBJ1-1, with D hard to call. V was clipped by 7 bases and J by 1 base, with 10 bases between them. The germline CDR1 and CDR2 sequences are MDHEN and SYDVKM. The CDR3 loop spans 13 amino acids. CDR3 nucleotides: TGTGCCAGCACCCTCGGCAGGAACACTGAAGCTTTCTTT. This translates into CASTLGRNTEAFF.

This chain joins TRBV6-5 and TRBJ1-2; 7 bases agree with TRBD1. CDR1 and CDR2 from the germline V gene are MNHEY and SVGAGI. V trimming: 2 bases; J trimming: 5 bases; junction bases outside the gene matches: 11. The CDR3 length is 16 residues. CDR3 sequence: CASSYPRDRGTYGYTF. DNA for the CDR3: TGTGCCAGCAGTTACCCCCGGGACAGAGGAACTTATGGCTACACCTTC.

This clonotype was counted between two and nine times. The V call is TRBV2, the J call TRBJ2-1, with TRBD2 matching over 10 bases. The germline V gene has CDR1 SNHLY and CDR2 FYNNEI. Trimming cost V 4 bases and J 9 bases; bases outside gene matches: 12. The CDR3 covers 16 residues. The CDR3 DNA reads TGTGCCAGCAGTGTGCCTCTAGCGGGAGATGACAGTGAGCAGTTCTTC. Its protein is CASSVPLAGDDSEQFF.

The rearrangement links TRBV28 to TRBJ2-7, with 7 bases fitting TRBD1. The trim removed 4 bases at V and 1 base at J, leaving 7 bases unmatched. Germline assignment: CDR1 MDHEN and CDR2 SYDVKM. CDR3 length: 15 amino acids. CDR3 protein: CASSYRQGLSYEQYF. CDR3 in DNA: TGTGCCAGCAGTTATCGACAGGGTTTATCCTACGAGCAGTACTTC.

The genes are TRBV21-1 and TRBJ2-2; TRBD2 is the table's D call and was not checked against the DNA. TRBV21-1 is a documented pseudogene. The CDR3 sequence is 17 residues long. As DNA, the CDR3 is TGTGCCAGCAGCCGCCCCACTAGCGGGGCGAACACCGGGGAGCTGTTTTTT. Translating it yields CASSRPTSGANTGELFF.

Remarks on this clonotype: A read error is possible here, since a much larger clone lies one base away. It is likely a read error, because the conserved phenylalanine at the end of the CDR3 is missing. The genes are TRBV30 and TRBJ2-7; D is ambiguous. The CDR3 totals 13 residues. V was pared by 6 bases and J by 2 bases, with 14 bases between. CDR1 GTSNPN and CDR2 SVGIG come from the germline V gene (reference sequence). CDR3 coding DNA: TGTGCCTGTCAGGCCCCCATAACCTACGAGCAGTACTCC. This codes for CACQAPITYEQYS.

This clonotype was counted ten times or more. V gene TRBV4-1 combines with J gene TRBJ1-1, with 7 bases aligning to TRBD1. CDR1 and CDR2 (germline): MGHRA, YSYEKL. J was trimmed by 1 base and V by 5 bases; bases with no gene match: 7. The CDR3 contains 15 residues. The CDR3 DNA reads TGCGCCAGCAGCTTTCGGACAGGTTCGAACACTGAAGCTTTCTTT. As protein: CASSFRTGSNTEAFF.

J is TRBJ2-1 and V is TRBV11-2; TRBD1 matches 12 bases. Germline V gives CDR1 SGHAT, CDR2 FQNNGV. The CDR3 consists of 15 residues. Trimming cost V 4 bases and J 9 bases; bases outside gene matches: 7. The chain's CDR3 is CASSSGTGGIFEQFF. For the CDR3, the DNA is TGTGCCAGCAGCTCCGGGACAGGGGGCATTTTTGAGCAGTTCTTC.

The V gene is TRBV6-5, the J gene TRBJ1-4, with D maybe TRBD1 (6 bases). V lost 2 bases and J 8 bases, leaving 12 bases between the germline ends. The germline V gene has CDR1 MNHEY and CDR2 SVGAGI. The CDR3 spans 14 residues. CDR3 loop: CASSYGGGGEKLFF. CDR3 DNA: TGTGCCAGCAGTTACGGGGGCGGCGGGGAAAAACTGTTTTTT.

This clonotype has a handful of counts. The chain uses TRBV3-1 and TRBJ2-3, with D tentatively TRBD2 (5 bases). There are 18 residues in the CDR3. Trimming left V 4 bases short and J 2 bases short, with 22 bases between. Germline CDR1 is LGHDT and CDR2 is YNNKEL (reference sequence). CDR3 sequence (DNA): TGTGCCAGCAGCCCCGATGAAGCGGCCGGGTGGGCCACAGATACGCAGTATTTT. Its translation is CASSPDEAAGWATDTQYF.

The V gene is TRBV27, the J gene TRBJ2-7; the D is unclear. There are 14 residues in the CDR3. V lost 6 bases, J lost 4 bases, and 16 bases lay in between. Germline CDR1 reads MNHEY; CDR2 reads SMNVEV (reference sequence). CDR3 region: CASSRLNSLYEQYF. DNA for the CDR3: TGTGCCAGCAGCCGCTTAAACTCCTTGTACGAGCAGTACTTC.

This clonotype was counted only a few times. The chain joins TRBV7-9 to TRBJ2-1, with D maybe TRBD2 (6 bases). CDR1 and CDR2 (germline): SEHNR, FQNEAQ (reference sequence). Trimming shortened V by 1 base and J by 7 bases, and 17 bases separated the two germline ends. This CDR3 region has 16 residues. The CDR3 DNA reads as TGTGCCAGCAGCTTAGGGGGGGAGGCCCTTAGTAATGAGCAGTTCTTC. This gives the protein CASSLGGEALSNEQFF.

The chain employs TRBV29-1 and TRBJ2-1, with 9 nucleotides matching TRBD1. Trimming cost V 2 bases and J 6 bases; bases outside gene matches: 2. CDR3 length equals 13 residues. CDR1 and CDR2 (germline): SQVTM, ANQGSEA. The DNA for the CDR3 is TGCAGCGTTGAAAGGGACAGGGCCAATGAGCAGTTCTTC. It translates to CSVERDRANEQFF.

This clonotype was seen a handful of times. The chain employs TRBV9 and TRBJ2-7, with 8 positions matching TRBD2. Losses at the gene ends were 3 bases for V and 7 bases for J; bases not matched to a gene: 12. The CDR3 runs 15 residues. The germline CDR1 and CDR2 sequences are SGDLS and YYNGEE. The chain's CDR3 is CASSAAAGGAEEQYF. The CDR3 DNA is TGTGCCAGCAGCGCGGCTGCCGGGGGGGCGGAGGAGCAGTACTTC.

This clonotype was picked up a small number of times. The chain employs TRBV7-2 and TRBJ2-7, with D tentatively TRBD1 or TRBD2 (5 bases each). The length of the CDR3 is 18 residues. V lost 0 bases, J lost 1 base, and 19 bases lay in between. Germline V gene sequence: CDR1 SGHTA, CDR2 FQGNSA. The CDR3 region is CASSLAIATRDGSYEQYF. Here the CDR3 DNA reads TGTGCCAGCAGCTTAGCGATCGCGACCCGGGACGGTTCCTACGAGCAGTACTTC. The full variable domain, its missing parts supplied by reference TRBV7-2 and TRBJ2-7, is GAGVSQSPSNKVTEKGKDVELRCDPISGHTALYWYRQSLGQGLEFLIYFQGNSAPDKSGLPSDRFSAERTGGSVSTLTIQRTQQEDSAVYLCASSLAIATRDGSYEQYFGPGTRLTVT.

This chain connects TRBV29-1 to TRBJ2-7; 8 nucleotides agree with TRBD1. The CDR3 is 14 residues long. Germline loops: CDR1 SQVTM, CDR2 ANQGSEA. V dropped 3 bases and J dropped 0; count of bases not matched to a gene: 4. CDR3 nucleotide sequence: TGCAGCGTTGAGGGACAGGCGAACTCCTACGAGCAGTACTTC. Its protein is CSVEGQANSYEQYF.

This clonotype was detected ten times or more. The rearrangement uses TRBV20-1 and TRBJ2-1; the D is unclear. CDR1 and CDR2 from the germline V gene are DFQATT and SNEGSKA (reference sequence). Trimming left V 6 bases short and J 0 bases short, with 9 bases between. This CDR3 region has 13 residues. Written as DNA, the CDR3 is TGCAGTGCCCGGGCCTTCTCCTACAATGAGCAGTTCTTC. Translating gives CSARAFSYNEQFF.

This chain uses TRBV7-7 with TRBJ2-3; 12 bases map to TRBD2. Germline CDR1 SSHAT, CDR2 FNYEAQ (reference sequence). There are 18 residues in the CDR3. The CDR3 sequence is CTFCPLAGGSTITDTQYF. CDR3 sequence (DNA): TGTACCTTCTGTCCACTAGCGGGGGGCTCTACCATCACAGATACGCAGTATTTT. The full variable domain, completed using reference TRBV7-7 and TRBJ2-3, is GAGVSQSPRYKVTKRGQDVTLRCDPISSHATLYWYQQALGQGPEFLTYFNYEAQPDKSGLPSDRFSAERPEGSISTLTIQRTEQRDSAMYRCTFCPLAGGSTITDTQYFGPGTRLTVL.

In its sample, this clonotype was seen many times. The rearrangement uses TRBV30 and TRBJ2-2; no definite D call. Trimming stripped 4 bases from V and 3 bases from J, with 15 bases between. The CDR3 extends over 15 amino acids. Germline V gives CDR1 GTSNPN, CDR2 SVGIG (reference sequence). The CDR3 is CAWNGPGLDTGELFF. CDR3 in DNA: TGTGCCTGGAATGGGCCCGGTTTGGACACCGGGGAGCTGTTTTTT. Filled out from reference TRBV30 and TRBJ2-2, the complete variable domain reads SQTIHQWPATLVQPVGSPLSLECTVEGTSNPNLYWYRQAAGRGLQLLFYSVGIGQISSEVPQNLSASRPQDRQFILSSKKLLLSDSGFYLCAWNGPGLDTGELFFGEGSRLTVL.

This clonotype was observed a few times. The rearrangement links TRBV5-1 to TRBJ2-3; 14 nucleotides align to TRBD2. V trimming: 3 bases; J trimming: 6 bases; junction bases outside the gene matches: 6. Per germline, CDR1 SGHRS and CDR2 YFSETQ. This CDR3 has 16 amino acids. As DNA, the CDR3 is TGCGCCAGCAGCTCGCCGACTAGCGGGAGGGTGGATACGCAGTATTTT. Its protein product is CASSSPTSGRVDTQYF.

The rearrangement links TRBV7-2 to TRBJ2-5; a possible D gene is TRBD1 (5 bases). Between the trimmed V and J ends, which lost 7 bases and 4 bases, there was a span of 13 bases. Germline V gene data show CDR1 as SGHTA and CDR2 as FQGNSA. The CDR3 contains 13 residues. In DNA form, the CDR3 reads TGTGCCAGCAAGAAGGGGCAGGGAGAGACCCAGTACTTC. Encoded protein: CASKKGQGETQYF.

In this sample, this clonotype turned up a few times. The CDR3 bases are TGTGCCAGCAGCTTAGATTCGGCCGCTAACACTGAAGCTTTCTTT. Protein product: CASSLDSAANTEAFF. The chain joins TRBV7-9 to TRBJ1-1; no clear D. V was pared by 1 base and J by 2 bases, with 11 bases between. In germline, CDR1 is SEHNR, CDR2 FQNEAQ (reference sequence). The CDR3 totals 15 residues.

Ten or more counts support this clonotype. The chain carries TRBV27 and TRBJ2-1; D remains unclear. The CDR3 has 14 residues. V was cut by 5 bases and J by 7 bases, with 15 bases left in between. The V gene's germline CDR1 is MNHEY and CDR2 SMNVEV (reference sequence). As DNA, the CDR3 is TGTGCCAGCAGTCCCGCAGGTAGAGTTAATGAGCAGTTCTTC. Its protein is CASSPAGRVNEQFF.

Regarding this clonotype: This may stem from a read error, because a much larger clone lies one nucleotide away. For the CDR3, the DNA is TGTGCCACCATTCCGGTTAAGAGACAAATCCATCTAGCCAAAAACATTCAGTACTTC. This codes for CATIPVKRQIHLAKNIQYF. This chain connects TRBV28 to TRBJ2-4; D gene uncertain. Per the germline V gene, CDR1 is MDHEN and CDR2 is SYDVKM. Trimming took 10 bases from V and 0 from J, leaving 28 bases between them. CDR3 size: 19 residues.

This clonotype was detected ten times or more. The chain recombines TRBV3-1 with TRBJ2-5; maybe TRBD1 (6 bases). The CDR3 consists of 15 residues. V shed 1 base and J shed 5 bases, with 14 bases lying between them. Germline values: CDR1 LGHDT, CDR2 YNNKEL (reference sequence). The CDR3 protein is CASSQGEQGLETQYF. Here the CDR3 DNA reads TGTGCCAGCAGCCAAGGGGAACAGGGCCTGGAGACCCAGTACTTC.

This clonotype turned up a few times. The chain has TRBV4-3 and TRBJ2-5; D remains ambiguous. The V end lost 1 base, the J end lost 5 bases, and 11 bases lay between the germline ends. There are 14 residues in the CDR3. Germline CDR1 reads LGHNA; CDR2 reads YSLEER. In nucleotides, the CDR3 is TGCGCCAGCAGCCAAGGACCTCGTTTGGAGACCCAGTACTTC. Translation: CASSQGPRLETQYF.